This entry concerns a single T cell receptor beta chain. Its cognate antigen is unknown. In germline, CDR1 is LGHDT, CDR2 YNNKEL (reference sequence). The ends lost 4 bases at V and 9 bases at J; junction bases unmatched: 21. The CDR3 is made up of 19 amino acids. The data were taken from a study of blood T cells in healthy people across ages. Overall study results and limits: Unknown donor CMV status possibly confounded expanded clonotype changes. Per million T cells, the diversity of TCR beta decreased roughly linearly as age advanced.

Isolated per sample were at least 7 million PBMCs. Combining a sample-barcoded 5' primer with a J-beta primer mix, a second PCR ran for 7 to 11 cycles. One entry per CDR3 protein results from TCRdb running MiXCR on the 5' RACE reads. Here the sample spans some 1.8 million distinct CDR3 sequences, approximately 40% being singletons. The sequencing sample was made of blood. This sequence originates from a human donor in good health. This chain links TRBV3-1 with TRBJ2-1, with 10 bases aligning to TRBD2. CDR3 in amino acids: CASSPESRGASGRGREQFF. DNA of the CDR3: TGTGCCAGCAGCCCAGAGTCCCGAGGGGCTAGCGGGAGAGGCCGTGAGCAGTTCTTC.